One and the same sample provided the 15 T cell receptor beta chains below, sequenced in a study of T-cell memory formation after mild COVID-19. TCRdb processed the 5' RACE reads anew with MiXCR; each CDR3 protein has one entry. The sample lists about 240,000 distinct CDR3 sequences, approximately 9% occurring once. Sequencing was performed on PBMCs or a T cell subset sorted from them (not recorded which). Source of these receptors: a man aged 18 to 35 who had mild COVID-19 (a few samples of this study predate the infection). Cell type and time point are not known.

The chain is built from TRBV6-2 or TRBV6-3 and TRBJ1-1; possible D gene TRBD1, 6 bases. This CDR3 has 15 amino acids. V was trimmed by 6 bases and J by 1 base, leaving 15 bases between them. Germline CDR1 and CDR2: MNHEY and SVGEGT. This CDR3 reads CASSNGQLANTEAFF. DNA for the CDR3: TGTGCCAGCAGCAACGGACAGCTCGCGAACACTGAAGCTTTCTTT.

There are a few counts of this clonotype. This chain connects TRBV4-1 to TRBJ2-2; possible D gene TRBD2, 6 bases. Germline V CDR1 and CDR2: MGHRA, YSYEKL. The CDR3 has 18 amino acids. Between the trimmed V and J ends, which lost 2 bases and 1 base, there was a span of 17 bases. The CDR3 DNA follows: TGCGCCAGCAGCCAACCGCGAAGGGCCGGGGGGAACACCGGGGAGCTGTTTTTT. Translating it yields CASSQPRRAGGNTGELFF.

This clonotype came up many times. The chain combines TRBV24-1 with TRBJ2-1; unclear D gene. Germline V gene lookup returns CDR1 KGHDR and CDR2 SFDVKD. The CDR3 loop spans 12 amino acids. Trimming stripped 3 bases from V and 4 bases from J, with 3 bases between. The CDR3 DNA reads TGTGCCACCAGTGATGAGTACAATGAGCAGTTCTTC. Translation: CATSDEYNEQFF.

The chain is built from TRBV29-1 and TRBJ2-1; 9 nucleotides align to TRBD2. This CDR3 has 16 amino acids. The germline V gene encodes CDR1 SQVTM and CDR2 ANQGSEA. V dropped 2 bases and J dropped 0; count of bases not matched to a gene: 5. CDR3 nucleotide sequence: TGCAGCGTTGAATCGGCTAGCGGGGCCTCCTACAATGAGCAGTTCTTC. It translates to CSVESASGASYNEQFF.

The chain is built from TRBV10-3 and TRBJ1-1, with D maybe TRBD1 (5 bases). CDR1 and CDR2 from the germline V gene are ENHRY and SYGVKD. The CDR3 is 13 residues long. V was shortened by 11 bases and J by 0 bases, with 13 bases between the two germline ends. The DNA of the CDR3 is TGTGCCTCCCAGACAGCCATGAACACTGAAGCTTTCTTT. Amino acid sequence: CASQTAMNTEAFF.

The chain has TRBV4-1 and TRBJ2-1; 11 bases fit TRBD2. J lost 9 bases, V lost 1 base, and 5 bases had no gene match. Looked up from germline, CDR1 is MGHRA and CDR2 is YSYEKL. CDR3 length equals 15 residues. The CDR3: CASSQVASGGIEQFF. DNA of the CDR3: TGCGCCAGCAGCCAAGTCGCTAGCGGGGGGATTGAGCAGTTCTTC.

In its sample, this clonotype was seen a few times. The chain recombines TRBV3-1 with TRBJ1-6, with 7 bases fitting TRBD1. CDR1 LGHDT and CDR2 YNNKEL come from the germline V gene (reference sequence). The V and J ends lost 1 base and 9 bases, in that order; junction bases with no gene match: 3. The CDR3 runs to 14 residues. CDR3 nucleotide sequence: TGTGCCAGCAGCCAAGCAGACAGGGTTTCACCCCTCCACTTT. Translation gives CASSQADRVSPLHF.

This clonotype has a handful of counts. The J gene is TRBJ2-5, the V gene TRBV11-2, with TRBD2 as a possible D gene (5 bases). This CDR3 spans 16 amino acids. Germline-derived CDR1 and CDR2 are SGHAT and FQNNGV. Trimming removed 3 bases at V and 5 bases at J, with 19 bases between. CDR3 DNA: TGTGCCAGCAGCTTCGAACTAGATACCCTTTCGGAGACCCAGTACTTC. Translated: CASSFELDTLSETQYF.

The table lists this clonotype with many counts. J is TRBJ1-1 and V is TRBV5-8; D is perhaps TRBD1 (5 bases). The CDR3 spans 14 residues. Looked up from germline, CDR1 is SGHTS and CDR2 is YDEGEE. V shed 4 bases and J shed 5 bases, with 15 bases lying between them. The CDR3 loop is CASSLLGVGTEAFF. In nucleotides, the CDR3 is TGTGCCAGCAGCCTGCTGGGGGTGGGGACTGAAGCTTTCTTT.

The chain couples TRBV4-3 to TRBJ1-2, with D uncertain. The V gene lost 11 bases and the J gene lost 0 bases, with 16 bases spanning the gap. The CDR3 is made up of 14 amino acids. Germline assignment: CDR1 LGHNA and CDR2 YSLEER. CDR3 DNA: TGCGCCTCAGCAAGGCAGAGCTCTAACTATGGCTACACCTTC. Amino acids: CASARQSSNYGYTF.

This clonotype was seen a handful of times. The genes are TRBV6-5 and TRBJ2-1; 14 positions match TRBD2. The J segment lost 6 bases and the V segment lost 6 bases, leaving 7 bases of the junction unmatched. The length of the CDR3 is 16 residues. Per germline, CDR1 MNHEY and CDR2 SVGAGI. CDR3 loop: CASSFLTSGGANEQFF. The CDR3 bases are TGTGCCAGCAGCTTCCTGACTAGCGGGGGGGCCAATGAGCAGTTCTTC.

This clonotype has at least ten counts. Just one base apart from a much larger clone, this may be a read error. The J gene is TRBJ2-3, the V gene TRBV6-6; 10 nucleotides align to TRBD2. The trim removed 2 bases at V and 2 bases at J, leaving 1 base unmatched. Germline V lookup: CDR1 MNHNY, CDR2 SVGAGI (reference sequence). CDR3 size: 15 residues. The CDR3 protein is CASSYSGGATDTQYF. The CDR3 region has the DNA TGTGCCAGCAGTTACAGCGGGGGGGCCACAGATACGCAGTATTTT.

The chain is built from TRBV20-1 and TRBJ1-6, with 7 bases identical to TRBD1. V was pared by 4 bases and J by 7 bases, with 19 bases of the junction left unmatched. Germline CDR1 and CDR2: DFQATT and SNEGSKA (reference sequence). The CDR3 sequence is 18 residues long. CDR3 residues: CSATTLSPGQAGNSPLHF. DNA for the CDR3: TGCAGTGCTACTACGCTTTCACCTGGACAGGCTGGGAATTCACCCCTCCACTTT.

The V gene is TRBV6-2 or TRBV6-3, the J gene TRBJ2-7; D is uncertain. This CDR3 is built from 14 residues. Germline CDR1 MNHEY, CDR2 SVGEGT. Trimming shortened V by 0 bases and J by 4 bases, and 10 bases separated the two germline ends. The CDR3 DNA follows: TGTGCCAGCAGTTACTCCCGATACGGTTACGAGCAGTACTTC. This gives the protein CASSYSRYGYEQYF.

The V gene is TRBV7-2, the J gene TRBJ1-6, with no clear D. CDR1 and CDR2 from the germline V gene are SGHTA and FQGNSA. Trimming shortened V by 3 bases and J by 4 bases, and 7 bases separated the two germline ends. This CDR3 comprises 14 residues. Here the CDR3 reads CASSLSEYNSPLHF. The CDR3 DNA follows: TGTGCCAGCAGCTTGTCGGAGTATAATTCACCCCTCCACTTT.